This T cell receptor (beta chain) was identified in a study of blood T cells in healthy people across ages. Study at large: The capture of about one barcoded beta molecule per two T cells was achieved by template switching. Study-wide points: Diversity figures based on one million T cells were deemed too low. Changes in expanded clonotypes were possibly confounded, as the CMV status of donors was unknown.

Primers used in a second PCR of roughly 6 to 11 cycles were a sample-barcoded 5' primer and a J-beta primer mix. TCRdb passed the 5' RACE reads through MiXCR, listing each CDR3 protein once. The sample records over a million distinct CDR3 sequences, under 55% being singletons. CDR1 is MNHEY and CDR2 is SVGAGI in the germline V gene. The CDR3 sequence is 19 residues long. V lost 0 bases and J lost 0, with 15 bases in between. About this clonotype itself: Antigen specificity is unknown.

Every donor contributed 8 to 10 milliliters of peripheral blood by blood draw. Input material: blood. The chain links TRBV6-5 to TRBJ1-6; the D gene is possibly TRBD1 (6 bases). This clonotype was sampled from a woman aged 55-69 years in good health. CDR3 bases: TGTGCCAGCAGTTACTCGCGGGGGGCTCAAAGCTCCTATAATTCACCCCTCCACTTT. Translating gives CASSYSRGAQSSYNSPLHF.